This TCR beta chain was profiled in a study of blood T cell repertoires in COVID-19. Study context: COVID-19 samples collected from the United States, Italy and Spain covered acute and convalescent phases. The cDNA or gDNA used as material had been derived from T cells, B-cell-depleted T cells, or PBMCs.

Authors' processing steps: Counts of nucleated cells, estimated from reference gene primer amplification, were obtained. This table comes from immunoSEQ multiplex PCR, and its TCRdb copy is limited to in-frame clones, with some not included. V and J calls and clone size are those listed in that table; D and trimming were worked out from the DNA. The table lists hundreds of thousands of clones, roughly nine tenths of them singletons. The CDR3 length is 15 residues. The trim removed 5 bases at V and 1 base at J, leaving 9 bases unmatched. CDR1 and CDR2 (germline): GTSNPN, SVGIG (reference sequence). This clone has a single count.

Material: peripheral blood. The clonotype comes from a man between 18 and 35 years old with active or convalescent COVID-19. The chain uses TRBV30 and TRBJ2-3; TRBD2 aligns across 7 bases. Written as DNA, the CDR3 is TGTGCCTGGTACGAGCGGGGTTGGGGCACAGATACGCAGTATTTT. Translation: CAWYERGWGTDTQYF.